This T cell receptor (beta chain) was profiled in a study of T cell changes during pregnancy in multiple sclerosis (dated by TCRdb to 2018 to 2020). For context, the study as a whole: In women with multiple sclerosis, the researchers looked at how the T cell repertoire shifted as pregnancy progressed.

Receptor amplification or capture employed the immunoSEQ multiplex PCR assay. TCRdb took this table from immuneACCESS and kept in-frame rearrangements with V and J called. Such tables lack part of the clones; where checked against another copy, unresolved V genes explain under half of the gap, and the rest is unexplained. Here the sample has tens of thousands of clones; over 85% occur a single time. Jointly, the top ten make up 3% to 4% of the sample. A note on this clone: Its binding antigen is unknown. One base away there is no much larger clone; base qualities are not given.

The V end gives up 6 bases and the J end 0 bases, leaving 3 bases in the junction not matched to a gene. From cysteine to phenylalanine, the CDR3 is 14 amino acids long. Kept here is only the CDR3 DNA, which spans 42 bases and is read in frame from base 1. The germline V gene sets CDR1 to SQVTM and CDR2 to ANQGSEA. The chain is encoded by TRBV29-1 joined to TRBJ2-2, with TRBD1 identical over 8 junction bases. The specimen was peripheral blood, collected after pregnancy. The sequence was obtained from a female donor in good health, enrolled as a control in a pregnancy study. The nucleotide sequence reads as follows: TGCAGCGTAATACAGGGGGCGAACACCGGGGAGCTGTTTTTT. This codes for CSVIQGANTGELFF.